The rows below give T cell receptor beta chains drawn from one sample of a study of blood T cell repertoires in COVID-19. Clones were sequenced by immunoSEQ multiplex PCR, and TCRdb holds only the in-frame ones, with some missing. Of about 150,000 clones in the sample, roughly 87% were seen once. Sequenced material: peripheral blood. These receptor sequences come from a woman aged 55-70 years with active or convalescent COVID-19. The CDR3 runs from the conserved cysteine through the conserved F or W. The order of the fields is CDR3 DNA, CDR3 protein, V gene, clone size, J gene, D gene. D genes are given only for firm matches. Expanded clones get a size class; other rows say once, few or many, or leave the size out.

CDR3 DNA: TGTGCCAGCAGTCAGAGAGGGTCGGGGGATGAGCAGTTCTTC
CDR3 protein: CASSQRGSGDEQFF
V gene: TRBV6-5
clone size: .
J gene: TRBJ2-1
D gene: .

CDR3 DNA: TGTGCCAGCAGCTTTCGGTCTATGGGGGCAAGGTACAATGAGCAGTTCTTC
CDR3 protein: CASSFRSMGARYNEQFF
V gene: TRBV5-6
clone size: many
J gene: TRBJ2-1
D gene: .

CDR3 DNA: TGTGCCTGGAGCTTTAGCGGGGAGACCCAGTACTTC
CDR3 protein: CAWSFSGETQYF
V gene: TRBV30
clone size: .
J gene: TRBJ2-5
D gene: TRBD2

CDR3 DNA: TGTGCCAGCACCCTGGACTATCAGGGCACTGAAGCTTTCTTT
CDR3 protein: CASTLDYQGTEAFF
V gene: TRBV6-5
clone size: .
J gene: TRBJ1-1
D gene: .

CDR3 DNA: TGTGCCAGCAGCTTAGTTGTGAGGGGCTACACCTTC
CDR3 protein: CASSLVVRGYTF
V gene: TRBV7-2
clone size: once
J gene: TRBJ1-2
D gene: .

CDR3 DNA: TGTGCCAGCAGTTCCGGGGAAGCCCGTGGCTACACCTTC
CDR3 protein: CASSSGEARGYTF
V gene: TRBV6-2/TRBV6-3
clone size: .
J gene: TRBJ1-2
D gene: .

CDR3 DNA: TGTGCCAGCAGCATTCGGGGTGGTAATGAAAAACTGTTTTTT
CDR3 protein: CASSIRGGNEKLFF
V gene: TRBV5-4
clone size: .
J gene: TRBJ1-4
D gene: .

CDR3 DNA: TGTGCCAGCAGTAGTGGGGGGAATCAGCCCCAGCATTTT
CDR3 protein: CASSSGGNQPQHF
V gene: TRBV7-6
clone size: .
J gene: TRBJ1-5
D gene: .

CDR3 DNA: TGTGCCAGCAGCTTAGATACGACTCGGGATGGCTACACCTTC
CDR3 protein: CASSLDTTRDGYTF
V gene: TRBV11-1
clone size: .
J gene: TRBJ1-2
D gene: .

CDR3 DNA: TGTGCCAGTAGTTCGTGGGACAGACAAGAGACCCAGTACTTC
CDR3 protein: CASSSWDRQETQYF
V gene: TRBV19
clone size: once
J gene: TRBJ2-5
D gene: TRBD1

CDR3 DNA: TGTGCCAGCAGTGAACAGGGCCCGTCTTCAAACTATGGCTACACCTTC
CDR3 protein: CASSEQGPSSNYGYTF
V gene: TRBV2
clone size: .
J gene: TRBJ1-2
D gene: .

CDR3 DNA: TGTGCCAGCTCTTCTGGGACAGCGACGTACCAAGAGACCCAGTACTTC
CDR3 protein: CASSSGTATYQETQYF
V gene: TRBV18
clone size: .
J gene: TRBJ2-5
D gene: TRBD1

CDR3 DNA: TGCGCCAGCAGCTTGTGGCAGGTGAACACTGAAGCTTTCTTT
CDR3 protein: CASSLWQVNTEAFF
V gene: TRBV5-1
clone size: .
J gene: TRBJ1-1
D gene: .

CDR3 DNA: TGTGCCAGCAGCCTTGGGACATCCCTGGACACTGAAGCTTTCTTT
CDR3 protein: CASSLGTSLDTEAFF
V gene: TRBV7-2
clone size: .
J gene: TRBJ1-1
D gene: .

CDR3 DNA: TGTGCCAGTAGTTCGACAGGGGGGGACACCGGGGAGCTGTTTTTT
CDR3 protein: CASSSTGGDTGELFF
V gene: TRBV19
clone size: once
J gene: TRBJ2-2
D gene: TRBD1

CDR3 DNA: TGTGCCATCAGATCGCAGCAGGACGAGCAGTACTTC
CDR3 protein: CAIRSQQDEQYF
V gene: TRBV10-3
clone size: .
J gene: TRBJ2-7
D gene: .

CDR3 DNA: TGTGCCAGCAGCTCCCTCCTCTCTGGAAACACCATATATTTT
CDR3 protein: CASSSLLSGNTIYF
V gene: TRBV6-5
clone size: .
J gene: TRBJ1-3
D gene: .

CDR3 DNA: TGTGCCAGCAGTTACGGGGCAGAGACCCAGTACTTC
CDR3 protein: CASSYGAETQYF
V gene: TRBV6-2/TRBV6-3
clone size: once
J gene: TRBJ2-5
D gene: .

CDR3 DNA: TGCAGCGTTGCGCGAGATTACAATGAGCAGTTCTTC
CDR3 protein: CSVARDYNEQFF
V gene: TRBV29-1
clone size: .
J gene: TRBJ2-1
D gene: .

CDR3 DNA: TGTGCCAGCAGTTCAGCCGGGGGTGACGACTACGAGCAGTACTTC
CDR3 protein: CASSSAGGDDYEQYF
V gene: TRBV6-5
clone size: .
J gene: TRBJ2-7
D gene: .

CDR3 DNA: TGTGCCAGCTCACTCACGGGGACAGGGAGCGGAAAACTGTTTTTT
CDR3 protein: CASSLTGTGSGKLFF
V gene: TRBV18
clone size: .
J gene: TRBJ1-4
D gene: TRBD1

CDR3 DNA: TGTGCCAGCTCACCACCGGGGGGGCTGGGCGAGCAGTACTTC
CDR3 protein: CASSPPGGLGEQYF
V gene: TRBV18
clone size: once
J gene: TRBJ2-7
D gene: .

CDR3 DNA: TGTGCCAGCAGCTTCTTTGATTCACCCCTCCACTTT
CDR3 protein: CASSFFDSPLHF
V gene: TRBV5-6
clone size: .
J gene: TRBJ1-6
D gene: .

CDR3 DNA: TGTGCCAGTAGTCCAACGTCATCCCCATGGGCCACTGAAGCTTTCTTT
CDR3 protein: CASSPTSSPWATEAFF
V gene: TRBV19
clone size: .
J gene: TRBJ1-1
D gene: .

CDR3 DNA: TGTGCCAGCAGTTACTCGATACTTCGGGGGACCCTTAGGTATGGCTACACCTTC
CDR3 protein: CASSYSILRGTLRYGYTF
V gene: TRBV6-2/TRBV6-3
clone size: .
J gene: TRBJ1-2
D gene: .

CDR3 DNA: TGTGCCAGCTCACCCACTAGCGGGGGGGCCTGGAATGAGCAGTTCTTC
CDR3 protein: CASSPTSGGAWNEQFF
V gene: TRBV18
clone size: .
J gene: TRBJ2-1
D gene: TRBD2

CDR3 DNA: TGTGCCAGCAGCCAAGAGGGTTACTTTCGGACAGGGCAAGCTTTCTTT
CDR3 protein: CASSQEGYFRTGQAFF
V gene: TRBV3-1/TRBV3-2
clone size: .
J gene: TRBJ1-1
D gene: TRBD1

CDR3 DNA: TGTGCCAGCAGCCAGGGGACTAGCGAGGGGCGAGAGACCCAGTACTTC
CDR3 protein: CASSQGTSEGRETQYF
V gene: TRBV3-1/TRBV3-2
clone size: .
J gene: TRBJ2-5
D gene: TRBD2

CDR3 DNA: TGCAGCGTTGAAATACAGGGTACCGCTGAAGCTTTCTTT
CDR3 protein: CSVEIQGTAEAFF
V gene: TRBV29-1
clone size: few
J gene: TRBJ1-1
D gene: .

CDR3 DNA: TGCAGCGTTGCCGGAATGGACAGCCAGGTGGAAGAAAAACTGTTTTTT
CDR3 protein: CSVAGMDSQVEEKLFF
V gene: TRBV29-1
clone size: .
J gene: TRBJ1-4
D gene: .

CDR3 DNA: TGTGCCAGCATAAATCAGTTATACAATGAGCAGTTCTTC
CDR3 protein: CASINQLYNEQFF
V gene: TRBV6-6
clone size: .
J gene: TRBJ2-1
D gene: .

CDR3 DNA: TGTGCCAGCAGCCCGGGACAGGGGACCTCTGGAAACACCATATATTTT
CDR3 protein: CASSPGQGTSGNTIYF
V gene: TRBV9
clone size: .
J gene: TRBJ1-3
D gene: TRBD1

CDR3 DNA: TGTGCCAGCAGCCAAGCACCCGGCGGGGCTGGCTACACCTTC
CDR3 protein: CASSQAPGGAGYTF
V gene: TRBV3-1/TRBV3-2
clone size: .
J gene: TRBJ1-2
D gene: .

CDR3 DNA: TGTGCCAGCAGCTTAAGGGGACAGACCTACGAGCAGTACTTC
CDR3 protein: CASSLRGQTYEQYF
V gene: TRBV7-9
clone size: .
J gene: TRBJ2-7
D gene: TRBD1

CDR3 DNA: TGTGCCAGCAGTGAGACAGGGATGGACTATGGCTACACCTTC
CDR3 protein: CASSETGMDYGYTF
V gene: TRBV6-1
clone size: .
J gene: TRBJ1-2
D gene: TRBD1

CDR3 DNA: TGCGCCAGCAGCCCGGAACAGGGGGCAGGTGGCTACACCTTC
CDR3 protein: CASSPEQGAGGYTF
V gene: TRBV4-3
clone size: .
J gene: TRBJ1-2
D gene: TRBD1

CDR3 DNA: TGTGCCACCAGTGCCGGACTAGCGACAGATACGCAGTATTTT
CDR3 protein: CATSAGLATDTQYF
V gene: TRBV24-1
clone size: .
J gene: TRBJ2-3
D gene: TRBD2

CDR3 DNA: TGTGCCAGTAGTCCCCGGACACTGGGAAACACCATATATTTT
CDR3 protein: CASSPRTLGNTIYF
V gene: TRBV19
clone size: .
J gene: TRBJ1-3
D gene: .

CDR3 DNA: TGTGCCAGCAGCGCGGGGTGGGGGACATCCTCCTACGAGCAGTACTTC
CDR3 protein: CASSAGWGTSSYEQYF
V gene: TRBV9
clone size: .
J gene: TRBJ2-7
D gene: .

CDR3 DNA: TGTGCCAGCAGCCCTCAGGAGGGGAGTTGGGGCTACACCTTC
CDR3 protein: CASSPQEGSWGYTF
V gene: TRBV7-2
clone size: few
J gene: TRBJ1-2
D gene: .

CDR3 DNA: TGCGCCAGCAGCCGGGTGGGGGCTAGCAGTCACAATGAGCAGTTCTTC
CDR3 protein: CASSRVGASSHNEQFF
V gene: TRBV5-1
clone size: few
J gene: TRBJ2-1
D gene: .

CDR3 DNA: TGTGCCAGCAGTTTGTCAGGGGGCACAGATACGCAGTATTTT
CDR3 protein: CASSLSGGTDTQYF
V gene: TRBV6-5
clone size: once
J gene: TRBJ2-3
D gene: .

CDR3 DNA: TGTGCCAGCTGGAGGGGAGACCATTACAATGAGCAGTTCTTC
CDR3 protein: CASWRGDHYNEQFF
V gene: TRBV6-5
clone size: .
J gene: TRBJ2-1
D gene: .

CDR3 DNA: TGTGCCAGCAGCCCGGGACATACGAACACTGAAGCTTTCTTT
CDR3 protein: CASSPGHTNTEAFF
V gene: TRBV5-8
clone size: .
J gene: TRBJ1-1
D gene: .

CDR3 DNA: TGTGCCAGCAGTGATTCGTGGAGCTCCTACAATGAGCAGTTCTTC
CDR3 protein: CASSDSWSSYNEQFF
V gene: TRBV2
clone size: .
J gene: TRBJ2-1
D gene: .

CDR3 DNA: TGTGCCAGCAGTGAACAGGTTGGCTATGGCTACACCTTC
CDR3 protein: CASSEQVGYGYTF
V gene: TRBV6-4
clone size: .
J gene: TRBJ1-2
D gene: .

CDR3 DNA: TGCGCCAGCAGCCAAGAAGGGGGTGAGCTGTTTTTT
CDR3 protein: CASSQEGGELFF
V gene: TRBV4-3
clone size: .
J gene: TRBJ2-2
D gene: .

CDR3 DNA: TGCGCCAGCAGCTCCGGACAGGGCACTGAAGCTTTCTTT
CDR3 protein: CASSSGQGTEAFF
V gene: TRBV5-1
clone size: once
J gene: TRBJ1-1
D gene: TRBD1

CDR3 DNA: TGTGCCATCAGTGAGGACAGGGGGTTCCAGCCCCAGCATTTT
CDR3 protein: CAISEDRGFQPQHF
V gene: TRBV10-3
clone size: .
J gene: TRBJ1-5
D gene: TRBD1

CDR3 DNA: TGTGCCAGCAGCTTAGTCAGGGGTAGCACAGATACGCAGTATTTT
CDR3 protein: CASSLVRGSTDTQYF
V gene: TRBV11-2
clone size: .
J gene: TRBJ2-3
D gene: .

CDR3 DNA: TGCGCCAGCAGCTTGTTTAGCGGGGGGGCCTCCTACGAGCAGTACTTC
CDR3 protein: CASSLFSGGASYEQYF
V gene: TRBV5-1
clone size: once
J gene: TRBJ2-7
D gene: TRBD2

CDR3 DNA: TGTGCCAGCTCACCAACGGGGGGGACTGAAGCTTTCTTT
CDR3 protein: CASSPTGGTEAFF
V gene: TRBV18
clone size: .
J gene: TRBJ1-1
D gene: .

CDR3 DNA: TGTGCCAGCAGCCAAGGTTCAGGGGTTGGAGACATTCAGTACTTC
CDR3 protein: CASSQGSGVGDIQYF
V gene: TRBV3-1/TRBV3-2
clone size: .
J gene: TRBJ2-4
D gene: .

CDR3 DNA: TGTGCCAGCAGGCCTACAGGTTATCAGCCCCAGCATTTT
CDR3 protein: CASRPTGYQPQHF
V gene: TRBV27
clone size: .
J gene: TRBJ1-5
D gene: .

CDR3 DNA: TGTGCCAGCAGCGAGGGGGCAGGTTTAACTAATGAAAAACTGTTTTTT
CDR3 protein: CASSEGAGLTNEKLFF
V gene: TRBV7-9
clone size: once
J gene: TRBJ1-4
D gene: TRBD1

CDR3 DNA: TGTGCCAGCAGCGTAAGGTTAGCGGGGGCGAACACCGGGGAGCTGTTTTTT
CDR3 protein: CASSVRLAGANTGELFF
V gene: TRBV9
clone size: .
J gene: TRBJ2-2
D gene: TRBD2

CDR3 DNA: TGTGCTAGTGGGCATGGAGGATCTGGAAACACCATATATTTT
CDR3 protein: CASGHGGSGNTIYF
V gene: TRBV12-5
clone size: .
J gene: TRBJ1-3
D gene: .